These 6 T cell receptor beta chains came from one sample sequenced in a study of immune characteristics of hereditary and idiopathic chronic pancreatitis. Patients having total pancreatectomy with islet autotransplantation provided the chronic pancreatitis pancreas tissue. Only in-frame clones appear in the TCRdb table, and some are missing; sequencing was by immunoSEQ multiplex PCR. The table records more than 1,500 clones, around 76% of them present only once. The sequenced material came from pancreas tissue with hereditary chronic pancreatitis. The receptor set was obtained from a human donor with chronic pancreatitis.

This clone was seen only once. This chain links TRBV27 with TRBJ1-1; D not resolved. V dropped 2 bases and J dropped 7 bases, with 11 bases sitting between them. CDR1 is MNHEY and CDR2 is SMNVEV in the germline V gene (reference sequence). The CDR3 contains 13 residues. CDR3 sequence (DNA): TGTGCCAGCAGTTTACGGCGGGCCAATGAAGCTTTCTTT. Residues: CASSLRRANEAFF.

This CDR3 reads CATSESYNEQFF. The CDR3 DNA reads TGTGCTACTAGCGAATCCTACAATGAGCAGTTCTTC. The genes are TRBV27 and TRBJ2-1; 7 bases map to TRBD2. The CDR3 has 12 residues. Germline V gives CDR1 MNHEY, CDR2 SMNVEV (reference sequence).

This sequence joins TRBV7-3 and TRBJ2-5; the D gene is possibly TRBD2 (6 bases). This CDR3 has 13 amino acids. CDR1 and CDR2 (germline): SGHTA, FQGTGA. V lost 2 bases and J lost 6, with 10 bases in between. For the CDR3, the DNA is TGTGCCAGCAGCTTAGACGGGGGTAAGACCCAGTACTTC. As protein: CASSLDGGKTQYF.

V is TRBV4-3 and J is TRBJ1-2; no clear D gene. Trimming removed 6 bases from V and 8 bases from J, with 22 bases in between. CDR3 size: 15 residues. Germline V CDR1 and CDR2: LGHNA, YSLEER. This CDR3 is CASRRTDEVREGYTF. CDR3 coding DNA: TGCGCCAGCAGACGAACGGATGAGGTCCGGGAAGGCTACACCTTC.

This clone rates as hyperexpanded (1% or more). This chain links TRBV7-9 with TRBJ2-7; D remains ambiguous. The V end was cut by 4 bases, the J end by 6 bases, with 7 bases between. CDR1 is SEHNR and CDR2 is FQNEAQ in the germline V gene (reference sequence). The CDR3 totals 11 residues. CDR3: CASSSTPEQYF. The CDR3 nucleotides are TGTGCCAGCAGCTCGACACCCGAGCAGTACTTC.

This chain joins TRBV5-1 and TRBJ2-7; 8 bases fit TRBD2. This CDR3 comprises 14 residues. Germline trimming cut 4 bases from V and 7 bases from J; bases unmatched to any gene: 10. Germline lookup yields CDR1 SGHRS and CDR2 YFSETQ. CDR3 sequence: CASSPTGLVWEQYF. In DNA form, the CDR3 reads TGCGCCAGCAGCCCCACGGGACTAGTCTGGGAGCAGTACTTC.